This TCR beta chain was sequenced during a study of cytomegalovirus exposure and HLA in healthy donors. Primers: 60 Vbeta forward and 13 Jbeta reverse. Sequencing was performed with immunoSEQ multiplex PCR; in TCRdb, only in-frame clones are kept and a portion is missing. The sample lists around 130,000 clones, 75% occurring once. V was pared by 4 bases and J by 2 bases, with 7 bases of the junction left unmatched. The germline V gene has CDR1 SGDLS and CDR2 YYNGEE. The CDR3 consists of 15 residues. Concerning this clone: The target antigen is unknown.

Findings and caveats of the study: Donors belonging to an Asian-associated ancestry cluster reportedly showed fewer N-insertions in productive TCRs than the roughly 670-donor mean, according to what a later analysis found.

The clonotype comes from a woman in her forties in good health and CMV-seropositive. The chain is built from TRBV9 and TRBJ1-1; 8 bases are a match to TRBD1. Material for sequencing was PBMCs. CDR3 amino acids: CASSPRTGLNTEAFF. The CDR3 DNA follows: TGTGCCAGCAGCCCGCGGACAGGGCTTAACACTGAAGCTTTCTTT.